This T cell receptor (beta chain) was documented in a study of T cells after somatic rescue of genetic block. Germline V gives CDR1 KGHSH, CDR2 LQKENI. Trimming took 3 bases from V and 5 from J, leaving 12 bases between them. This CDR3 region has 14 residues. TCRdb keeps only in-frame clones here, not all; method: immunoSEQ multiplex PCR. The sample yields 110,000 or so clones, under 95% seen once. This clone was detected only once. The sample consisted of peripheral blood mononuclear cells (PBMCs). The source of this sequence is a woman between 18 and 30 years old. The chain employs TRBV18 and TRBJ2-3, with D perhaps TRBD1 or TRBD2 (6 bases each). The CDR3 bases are TGTGCCAGCTCACCCCTTGAGGGGGGAGATACGCAGTATTTT. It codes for CASSPLEGGDTQYF. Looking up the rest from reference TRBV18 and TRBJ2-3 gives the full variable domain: NAGVMQNPRHLVRRRGQEARLRCSPMKGHSHVYWYRQLPEEGLKFMVYLQKENIIDESGMPKERFSAEFPKEGPSILRIQQVVRGDSAAYFCASSPLEGGDTQYFGPGTRLTVL.